A selection of T cell receptor beta chains follows, all from one sample in a study of T-cell memory formation after mild COVID-19. MiXCR, run by TCRdb on the 5' RACE reads, gives a single entry per CDR3 protein. The table includes a few hundred thousand distinct CDR3 sequences, around 25% detected once. Source material: PBMCs or a T cell subset sorted from them (not recorded which). The receptors were gathered from an adult woman who had mild COVID-19 (a few samples of this study predate the infection). Cell type and time point are not known. Each CDR3 is given with its conserved first and last residue. The D gene is left open where the match is weak. Size values are once, few and many counts, or a class for expanded clones, and some rows have none.

J: TRBJ2-5; size: -; D: -; V: TRBV30; DNA: TGTGCCTGGAGTGTACATAGGGCCCGAGAGACCCAGTACTTC; CDR3: CAWSVHRARETQYF
J: TRBJ2-5; size: -; D: -; V: TRBV12-5; DNA: TGTGCTAGTGGTTTGGGGGCGGCGGAAGAGACCCAGTACTTC; CDR3: CASGLGAAEETQYF
J: TRBJ1-2; size: -; D: -; V: TRBV30; DNA: TGTGCCTGGAGTGGGAGTCTCTATGGCTACACCTTC; CDR3: CAWSGSLYGYTF
J: TRBJ1-6; size: -; D: -; V: TRBV12-3/TRBV12-4; DNA: TGTGCCAGCACCCTGGGGGTTTCTAATTCACCCCTCCACTTT; CDR3: CASTLGVSNSPLHF
J: TRBJ2-7; size: -; D: -; V: TRBV30; DNA: TGTGCCTGGAGCGTCGGGGACCCCTACGAGCAGTACTTC; CDR3: CAWSVGDPYEQYF
J: TRBJ2-2; size: -; D: TRBD1; V: TRBV7-6; DNA: TGTGCCAGCAGCTTGCTGATATGGACAGGGACAAACACCGGGGAGCTGTTTTTT; CDR3: CASSLLIWTGTNTGELFF
J: TRBJ2-2; size: -; D: -; V: TRBV7-9; DNA: TGTGCCAGCAGCTTAGCCCAGAACACCGGGGAGCTGTTTTTT; CDR3: CASSLAQNTGELFF
J: TRBJ2-3; size: -; D: -; V: TRBV11-2; DNA: TGTGCCAGCAGCTCCGGGTTAAGGGGCACAGATACGCAGTATTTT; CDR3: CASSSGLRGTDTQYF
J: TRBJ2-5; size: -; D: TRBD1; V: TRBV7-8; DNA: TGTGCCAGCAGCTTAGACAGGGGGCATGAGACCCAGTACTTC; CDR3: CASSLDRGHETQYF
J: TRBJ2-2; size: -; D: -; V: TRBV29-1; DNA: TGCAGCGTTTTACCACGGGGCGTTAACACCGGGGAGCTGTTTTTT; CDR3: CSVLPRGVNTGELFF
J: TRBJ2-7; size: -; D: -; V: TRBV6-5; DNA: TGTGCCAGCAGTTGGGGGGACAGCTACGGCTCCTACGAGCAGTACTTC; CDR3: CASSWGDSYGSYEQYF
J: TRBJ1-2; size: -; D: TRBD1; V: TRBV20-1; DNA: TGCAGTGCTACTCAACAGGGGCGCTTATCAGGCTATGGCTACACCTTC; CDR3: CSATQQGRLSGYGYTF
J: TRBJ2-5; size: -; D: -; V: TRBV11-2; DNA: TGTGCCAGCAGCTCCCAGGGGCAGTTGGAGACCCAGTACTTC; CDR3: CASSSQGQLETQYF
J: TRBJ2-2; size: few; D: -; V: TRBV7-8; DNA: TGTGCCAGCAGCTTACGAGCGGATAACACCGGGGAGCTGTTTTTT; CDR3: CASSLRADNTGELFF
J: TRBJ2-7; size: -; D: TRBD2; V: TRBV9; DNA: TGTGCCAGCAGCGGCGGGACTAGCGGATACGAGCAGTACTTC; CDR3: CASSGGTSGYEQYF
J: TRBJ1-1; size: many; D: -; V: TRBV20-1; DNA: TGCAGTGCTAGGAGTCAGGGAGGCGTGAACACTGAAGCTTTCTTT; CDR3: CSARSQGGVNTEAFF
J: TRBJ2-7; size: -; D: -; V: TRBV30; DNA: TGTGCCTGGAGTAGCTTTCGGGACGGCTCCTACGAGCAGTACTTC; CDR3: CAWSSFRDGSYEQYF
J: TRBJ1-2; size: -; D: -; V: TRBV5-1; DNA: TGCGCCAGCAGCTTGGACAGCCCTGGCTATGGCTACACCTTC; CDR3: CASSLDSPGYGYTF
J: TRBJ2-1; size: -; D: -; V: TRBV7-9; DNA: TGTGCCAGCGGCGCACACGGGGATTCCTACAATGAGCAGTTCTTC; CDR3: CASGAHGDSYNEQFF
J: TRBJ1-1; size: many; D: TRBD1; V: TRBV12-3/TRBV12-4; DNA: TGTGCCAGCAGTCCCGGACAGGGGTATGAAGCTTTCTTT; CDR3: CASSPGQGYEAFF
J: TRBJ2-3; size: -; D: -; V: TRBV24-1; DNA: TGTGCCACCGGAGGAGTGGCCCCAGATACGCAGTATTTT; CDR3: CATGGVAPDTQYF
J: TRBJ2-2; size: -; D: TRBD1; V: TRBV24-1; DNA: TGTGCCACCAGTGATTTGACAGGGGACGACACCGGGGAGCTGTTTTTT; CDR3: CATSDLTGDDTGELFF
J: TRBJ2-1; size: -; D: -; V: TRBV15; DNA: TGTGCCACCAGCCCCAGTAGGTACAATGAGCAGTTCTTC; CDR3: CATSPSRYNEQFF
J: TRBJ2-1; size: -; D: TRBD2; V: TRBV4-3; DNA: TGCGCCAGCAGCCAAGAGCGCCGGGCGGGAGATGAGCAGTTCTTC; CDR3: CASSQERRAGDEQFF
J: TRBJ2-1; size: -; D: -; V: TRBV15; DNA: TGTGCCACCAGCAGGGCGTACGGGGGTTCCCTAGAGCAGTTCTTC; CDR3: CATSRAYGGSLEQFF
J: TRBJ2-5; size: -; D: -; V: TRBV7-2; DNA: TGTGCCAGCAGCTTATCTGGACTCAAAGAGACCCAGTACTTC; CDR3: CASSLSGLKETQYF
J: TRBJ2-5; size: many; D: -; V: TRBV15; DNA: TGTGCCACCAGCAGAGATCCCGGGAAACAAGAGACCCAGTACTTC; CDR3: CATSRDPGKQETQYF
J: TRBJ2-7; size: -; D: -; V: TRBV6-5; DNA: TGTGCCAGCAGTTACGGCAGGCCCTACGAGCAGTACTTC; CDR3: CASSYGRPYEQYF
J: TRBJ2-2; size: -; D: -; V: TRBV5-1; DNA: TGCGCCAGCAGCCCTGGATTCGGGGGGCCCGACACCGGGGAGCTGTTTTTT; CDR3: CASSPGFGGPDTGELFF
J: TRBJ1-1; size: -; D: TRBD1; V: TRBV5-4; DNA: TGTGCCAGCAGCTCTACAGGGGGCGCGGACACTGAAGCTTTCTTT; CDR3: CASSSTGGADTEAFF
J: TRBJ1-1; size: many; D: -; V: TRBV6-5; DNA: TGTGCCAGCAGGACAGCTAACACTGAAGCTTTCTTT; CDR3: CASRTANTEAFF
J: TRBJ1-1; size: few; D: -; V: TRBV11-3; DNA: TGTGCCAGCAGCCCCACGGCCTTGACTGAAGCTTTCTTT; CDR3: CASSPTALTEAFF
J: TRBJ2-7; size: -; D: -; V: TRBV14; DNA: TGTGCCAGCAGCCAAGAAGCAGACCCCCTCGAGCAGTACTTC; CDR3: CASSQEADPLEQYF
J: TRBJ2-4; size: few; D: TRBD1; V: TRBV9; DNA: TGTGCCAGCAGCGTAGGAGGGACAGCCACCATTCAGTACTTC; CDR3: CASSVGGTATIQYF
J: TRBJ2-7; size: -; D: TRBD1; V: TRBV14; DNA: TGTGCCAGCAGCCATGCCAGGGGGTACGAGCAGTACTTC; CDR3: CASSHARGYEQYF
J: TRBJ2-1; size: few; D: -; V: TRBV7-3; DNA: TGTGCCACTTCGACTAGTCCGATCAATGAGCAGTTCTTC; CDR3: CATSTSPINEQFF
J: TRBJ2-3; size: -; D: TRBD2; V: TRBV11-1; DNA: TGTGCCAGCAGCTTTTCTAGCGGGATGTACACAGATACGCAGTATTTT; CDR3: CASSFSSGMYTDTQYF
J: TRBJ2-2; size: few; D: -; V: TRBV5-1; DNA: TGCGCCAGCAGCTTGGGGGACAAAGGAATCCGAGGACACCCCGGGGAGCTGTTTTTT; CDR3: CASSLGDKGIRGHPGELFF
J: TRBJ1-2; size: -; D: -; V: TRBV24-1; DNA: TGTGCCACTCAGACCAACGGGGCCTTGGATGGCTACACCTTC; CDR3: CATQTNGALDGYTF
J: TRBJ2-3; size: -; D: TRBD2; V: TRBV20-1; DNA: TGCAGTGCTAGAGCGACTAGCGGGAGGTGGGTCAAAGATACGCAGTATTTT; CDR3: CSARATSGRWVKDTQYF
J: TRBJ1-2; size: -; D: -; V: TRBV14; DNA: TGTGCCAGCAGCCAAGCTGGGAGCTATGGCTACACCTTC; CDR3: CASSQAGSYGYTF
J: TRBJ2-5; size: -; D: -; V: TRBV19; DNA: TGTGCCAGTAGTACAACTCCCGGGGCCTTTCAAGAGACCCAGTACTTC; CDR3: CASSTTPGAFQETQYF
J: TRBJ1-2; size: -; D: -; V: TRBV30; DNA: TGTGCCTGGACCGAGGGAGGACTCTACTATGGCTACACCTTC; CDR3: CAWTEGGLYYGYTF